Listed below are T cell receptor beta chains from one sample, sequenced in a study of cytomegalovirus exposure and HLA in healthy donors. TCRdb keeps only in-frame clones here, not all; method: immunoSEQ multiplex PCR. The sample consists of some 70,000 clones, roughly 96% of them appearing once. Sequencing was carried out using PBMCs. The source is a man aged 18-30 years in good health and CMV-seronegative. CDR3s include the opening cysteine and the closing phenylalanine or tryptophan. The D gene is left open where the match is weak. Only some rows state a clone size, as once, few, many or a class for expanded clones.

D,V,size,J,CDR3,DNA
NA,TRBV6-5,NA,TRBJ1-1,CASNQGLEAFF,TGTGCCAGCAATCAGGGCTTGGAAGCTTTCTTT
NA,TRBV6-1,NA,TRBJ2-7,CASRRDLGGYEQYF,TGTGCCAGCCGGAGGGACTTGGGAGGATACGAGCAGTACTTC
NA,TRBV4-1,NA,TRBJ2-2,CASSQPTGHPNTGELFF,TGCGCCAGCAGCCAACCTACAGGACACCCGAACACCGGGGAGCTGTTTTTT
TRBD1,TRBV27,NA,TRBJ1-5,CASSQGTGGNQPQHF,TGTGCCAGCAGCCAAGGGACAGGGGGCAATCAGCCCCAGCATTTT
NA,TRBV27,NA,TRBJ1-3,CASSLDRRAGNTIYF,TGTGCCAGCAGTTTAGACAGGCGGGCTGGAAACACCATATATTTT
TRBD1,TRBV27,NA,TRBJ1-6,CASSLTGTGNSPLHF,TGTGCCAGCAGTTTAACCGGGACAGGAAATTCACCCCTCCACTTT
NA,TRBV7-9,NA,TRBJ2-1,CASSFVQGVINEQFF,TGTGCCAGCAGCTTTGTACAGGGTGTCATCAATGAGCAGTTCTTC
TRBD2,TRBV2,once,TRBJ2-3,CASLGPGGGTDTQYF,TGTGCCAGCTTAGGACCCGGGGGGGGCACAGATACGCAGTATTTT
TRBD1,TRBV18,NA,TRBJ2-1,CASSPPDRGHNEQFF,TGTGCCAGCTCACCACCCGACAGGGGGCACAATGAGCAGTTCTTC
NA,TRBV6-5,NA,TRBJ1-4,CASTAGVQPYEKLFF,TGTGCCAGCACCGCAGGGGTCCAGCCCTATGAAAAACTGTTTTTT
TRBD1,TRBV6-5,NA,TRBJ2-7,CASSSEDRGYEQYF,TGTGCCAGCAGTTCGGAGGACAGGGGTTACGAGCAGTACTTC
NA,TRBV7-8,NA,TRBJ1-5,CASSLEGFVSNQPQHF,TGTGCCAGCAGCTTAGAGGGGTTCGTTAGCAATCAGCCCCAGCATTTT
NA,TRBV5-6,NA,TRBJ1-1,CASSPGWGSHSEAFF,TGTGCCAGCAGCCCCGGGTGGGGCAGCCATAGTGAAGCTTTCTTT
TRBD1,TRBV6-6,NA,TRBJ1-3,CASSYSDRAGNTIYF,TGTGCCAGCAGTTATTCGGACAGGGCCGGAAACACCATATATTTT
TRBD2,TRBV7-2,NA,TRBJ2-1,CASSLASGGSYNEQFF,TGTGCCAGCAGCTTGGCTAGCGGGGGTTCCTACAATGAGCAGTTCTTC
NA,TRBV29-1,NA,TRBJ2-3,CSVGQSTDTQYF,TGCAGCGTTGGGCAGAGCACAGATACGCAGTATTTT
NA,TRBV27,NA,TRBJ2-7,CASSLQANPYEQYF,TGTGCCAGCAGTCTACAGGCTAATCCCTACGAGCAGTACTTC
NA,TRBV28,NA,TRBJ1-1,CASSLLTGTEAFF,TGTGCCAGCAGTCTTCTAACCGGCACTGAAGCTTTCTTT
TRBD1,TRBV7-8,NA,TRBJ2-6,CASSGQGSGSGANVLTF,TGTGCCAGCAGCGGACAGGGTTCAGGCTCTGGGGCCAACGTCCTGACTTTC
NA,TRBV19,NA,TRBJ1-1,CASTSNTEAFF,TGTGCCAGTACCAGTAACACTGAAGCTTTCTTT
TRBD2,TRBV5-1,NA,TRBJ2-1,CASSLEVAGGPNEQFF,TGCGCCAGCAGCTTGGAGGTAGCGGGAGGGCCTAATGAGCAGTTCTTC
NA,TRBV11-2,NA,TRBJ1-1,CASSLDLGLNTEAFF,TGTGCCAGCAGCTTAGATTTGGGCCTGAACACTGAAGCTTTCTTT
TRBD2,TRBV7-6,NA,TRBJ2-7,CASSAGTSGSSYEQYF,TGTGCCAGCAGCGCGGGGACTAGCGGAAGCTCCTACGAGCAGTACTTC
TRBD1,TRBV11-1,NA,TRBJ1-1,CASSTDRVNTEAFF,TGTGCCAGCAGCACGGACAGGGTGAACACTGAAGCTTTCTTT
TRBD1,TRBV4-1,once,TRBJ1-1,CASSSSGGLAEAFF,TGCGCCAGCAGCTCTTCAGGGGGCTTGGCTGAAGCTTTCTTT
NA,TRBV2,NA,TRBJ1-5,CASSERFQPQHF,TGTGCCAGCAGTGAGAGGTTTCAGCCCCAGCATTTT
TRBD2,TRBV6-6,NA,TRBJ2-3,CASSKLAGGDTQYF,TGTGCCAGCAGTAAGCTAGCGGGTGGAGATACGCAGTATTTT
TRBD1,TRBV11-2,NA,TRBJ2-7,CASSATGIDYEQYF,TGTGCCAGCAGCGCGACAGGGATCGACTACGAGCAGTACTTC
TRBD2,TRBV5-1,NA,TRBJ2-4,CASSMGLAVAKNIQYF,TGCGCCAGCAGCATGGGACTAGCAGTAGCCAAAAACATTCAGTACTTC
NA,TRBV21-1,once,TRBJ1-2,CASSKGGDTNYGYTF,TGTGCCAGCAGCAAAGGGGGCGACACGAACTATGGCTACACCTTC
TRBD1,TRBV6-5,NA,TRBJ1-1,CASSYSTYRGGTEAFF,TGTGCCAGCAGTTACTCGACGTACAGGGGCGGAACTGAAGCTTTCTTT
TRBD1,TRBV6-5,once,TRBJ1-2,CASSHTTSGGYGYTF,TGTGCCAGCAGCCATACTACTTCAGGGGGCTATGGCTACACCTTC
TRBD1,TRBV27,NA,TRBJ1-1,CASSPDRGNLNTEAFF,TGTGCCAGCAGCCCGGACAGGGGTAATCTGAACACTGAAGCTTTCTTT
TRBD1,TRBV13,once,TRBJ1-6,CASSFRQGMGNSPLHF,TGTGCCAGCAGCTTCAGACAGGGGATGGGCAATTCACCCCTCCACTTT
TRBD1,TRBV9,NA,TRBJ2-3,CASSAGDRGRGDTQYF,TGTGCCAGCAGCGCCGGGGACAGGGGGCGCGGAGATACGCAGTATTTT
TRBD1,TRBV6-5,NA,TRBJ1-2,CASWDRVNYGYTF,TGCGCCAGCTGGGACAGGGTTAACTATGGCTACACCTTC
TRBD2,TRBV6-5,NA,TRBJ2-1,CASSYPGLAGHEQFF,TGTGCCAGCAGTTATCCGGGACTAGCGGGACATGAGCAGTTCTTC
TRBD1,TRBV11-3,few,TRBJ2-7,CASSPGTGGLGEQYF,TGTGCCAGCAGCCCCGGGACAGGGGGCCTAGGCGAGCAGTACTTC
TRBD2,TRBV19,NA,TRBJ2-7,CASSIAGGSYEQYF,TGTGCCAGTAGTATAGCGGGAGGGTCCTACGAGCAGTACTTC
NA,TRBV5-6,once,TRBJ2-7,CASSLVATLTYEQYF,TGTGCCAGCAGCTTGGTAGCAACACTTACCTACGAGCAGTACTTC
NA,TRBV6-5,NA,TRBJ1-5,CASSYEPNQPQHF,TGTGCCAGCAGTTACGAGCCTAATCAGCCCCAGCATTTT
NA,TRBV20-1,NA,TRBJ1-2,CSARGEGGYTF,TGCAGTGCCAGGGGAGAGGGAGGCTACACCTTC
NA,TRBV19,NA,TRBJ1-2,CASSISRGSNYGYTF,TGTGCCAGTAGTATTTCCCGGGGTTCTAACTATGGCTACACCTTC
NA,TRBV7-9,NA,TRBJ2-7,CASSLLAGAGVHEQYF,TGTGCCAGCAGCTTACTGGCGGGGGCAGGGGTCCACGAGCAGTACTTC
NA,TRBV25-1,NA,TRBJ2-3,CASSEVRRGRAGDTQYF,TGTGCCAGCAGTGAAGTTCGAAGGGGCCGTGCAGGAGATACGCAGTATTTT
TRBD2,TRBV30,NA,TRBJ2-1,CAWKLAVTDNEQFF,TGTGCCTGGAAACTAGCGGTTACCGACAATGAGCAGTTCTTC
TRBD2,TRBV6-6,NA,TRBJ2-7,CASSYGLAGGPGEQYF,TGTGCCAGCAGTTACGGATTAGCGGGAGGGCCGGGGGAGCAGTACTTC
TRBD1,TRBV11-1,once,TRBJ2-7,CASSRPGQGYGDEQYF,TGTGCCAGCAGCAGACCGGGACAGGGGTATGGGGACGAGCAGTACTTC
TRBD1,TRBV2,NA,TRBJ1-2,CASSDRDNYGYTF,TGTGCCAGCAGCGACAGGGACAACTATGGCTACACCTTC
TRBD2,TRBV11-2,NA,TRBJ2-5,CASSLGTSGRVGETQYF,TGTGCCAGCAGCTTAGGGACTAGCGGGAGGGTGGGAGAGACCCAGTACTTC
TRBD1,TRBV5-5,NA,TRBJ2-7,CASSLTGAYEQYF,TGTGCCAGCAGCCTGACAGGGGCCTACGAGCAGTACTTC
TRBD1,TRBV18,NA,TRBJ2-7,CASSQIQGTEQYF,TGTGCCAGCTCCCAAATACAGGGGACCGAGCAGTACTTC
TRBD1,TRBV10-3,NA,TRBJ1-1,CAIYRGAGTEAFF,TGTGCCATTTACAGGGGCGCCGGCACTGAAGCTTTCTTT
NA,TRBV27,NA,TRBJ1-1,CASSATVPYMNTEAFF,TGTGCCAGCAGTGCAACAGTTCCCTATATGAACACTGAAGCTTTCTTT
NA,TRBV4-1,NA,TRBJ1-5,CASSQEPGLNQPQHF,TGCGCCAGCAGCCAAGAACCGGGACTCAATCAGCCCCAGCATTTT
NA,TRBV4-2,NA,TRBJ2-6,CASSQILGQASGANVLTF,TGTGCCAGCAGCCAAATCCTTGGGCAAGCCTCTGGGGCCAACGTCCTGACTTTC
NA,TRBV9,NA,TRBJ2-2,CASSAPGRGSTGELFF,TGTGCCAGCAGCGCCCCTGGAAGGGGCAGCACCGGGGAGCTGTTTTTT
TRBD1,TRBV6-5,NA,TRBJ2-7,CASSYGTGGAEQYF,TGTGCCAGCAGTTACGGGACAGGGGGCGCCGAGCAGTACTTC
NA,TRBV13,once,TRBJ1-1,CASSLAQGSTEAFF,TGTGCCAGCAGCTTAGCGCAGGGGAGTACTGAAGCTTTCTTT